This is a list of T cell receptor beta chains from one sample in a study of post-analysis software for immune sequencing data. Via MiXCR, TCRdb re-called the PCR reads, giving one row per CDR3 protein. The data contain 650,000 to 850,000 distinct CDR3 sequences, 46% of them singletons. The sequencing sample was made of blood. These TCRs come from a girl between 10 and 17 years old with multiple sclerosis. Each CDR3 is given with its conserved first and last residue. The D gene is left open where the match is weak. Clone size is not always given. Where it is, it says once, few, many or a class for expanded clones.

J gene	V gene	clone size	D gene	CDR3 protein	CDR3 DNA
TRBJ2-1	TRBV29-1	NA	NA	CSVRGGDIKEQFF	TGCAGCGTTCGTGGTGGCGACATAAAGGAGCAGTTCTTC
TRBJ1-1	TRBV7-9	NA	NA	CASSLGGQSNQAFF	TGTGCCAGCAGCTTAGGCGGACAGTCGAACCAAGCTTTCTTT
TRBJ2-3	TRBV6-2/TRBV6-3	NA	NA	CASSQQAYTQYF	TGTGCCAGCAGTCAACAGGCCTATACGCAGTATTTT
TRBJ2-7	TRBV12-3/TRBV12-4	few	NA	CASSRIRDSSSYEQYF	TGTGCCAGCAGCCGGATCCGGGACTCGAGCTCCTACGAGCAGTACTTC
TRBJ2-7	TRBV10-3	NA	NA	CAISDLAGSSYEQYF	TGTGCCATCAGTGACCTGGCGGGATCATCCTACGAGCAGTACTTC
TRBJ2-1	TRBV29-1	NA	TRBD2	CSVDPRELAGGPHNEQFF	TGCAGCGTTGACCCCCGGGAACTAGCGGGAGGGCCACACAATGAGCAGTTCTTC
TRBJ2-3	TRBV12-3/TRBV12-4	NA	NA	CASSFLVEGESTDTQYF	TGTGCCAGCAGTTTCCTGGTCGAAGGGGAGAGCACAGATACGCAGTATTTT
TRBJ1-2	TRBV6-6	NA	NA	CASSYNRESLYGYTF	TGTGCCAGCAGTTACAATAGGGAGTCCCTCTATGGCTACACCTTC
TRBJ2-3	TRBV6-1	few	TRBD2	CASSIAGETTQYF	TGTGCCAGCAGTATAGCGGGGGAAACTACGCAGTATTTT
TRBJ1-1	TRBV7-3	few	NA	CASSLSSRPGTEAFF	TGTGCCAGCAGCTTATCCTCCCGGCCGGGCACTGAAGCTTTCTTT
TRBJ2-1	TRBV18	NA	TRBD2	CASSPGLAGNNEQCF	TGTGCCAGCTCACCGGGACTAGCGGGGAACAATGAGCAGTGCTTC
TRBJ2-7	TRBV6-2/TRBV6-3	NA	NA	CASSYSTSNPYEQYF	TGTGCCAGCAGTTACTCCACTAGCAATCCCTACGAGCAGTACTTC
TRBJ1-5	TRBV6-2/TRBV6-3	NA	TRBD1	CASSYLRTGEINQPQHF	TGTGCCAGCAGTTACCTCCGGACAGGGGAAATCAATCAGCCCCAGCATTTT
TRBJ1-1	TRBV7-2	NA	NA	CASSLAGPKRTEAFF	TGTGCCAGCAGCTTAGCGGGCCCCAAGAGGACTGAAGCTTTCTTT
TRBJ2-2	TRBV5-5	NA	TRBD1	CASSFHWTGGGTGELFF	TGTGCCAGCAGCTTTCACTGGACAGGGGGAGGCACCGGGGAGCTGTTTTTT
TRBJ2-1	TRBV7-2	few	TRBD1	CASSLRTGTGSAEQFF	TGTGCCAGCAGCCTCCGGACCGGGACAGGGAGCGCTGAGCAGTTCTTC
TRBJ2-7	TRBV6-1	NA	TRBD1	CASSEAAGQGGFYEQYF	TGTGCCAGCAGTGAAGCCGCGGGACAGGGGGGTTTCTACGAGCAGTACTTC
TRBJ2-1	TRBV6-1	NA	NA	CAAQQGQAEQFF	TGTGCCGCCCAACAGGGACAAGCGGAGCAGTTCTTC
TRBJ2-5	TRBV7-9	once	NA	CASRAGPPETQYF	TGTGCCAGCAGAGCAGGGCCCCCTGAGACCCAGTACTTC
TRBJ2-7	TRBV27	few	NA	CASSLSRSGVQTYEQYF	TGTGCCAGCAGTTTATCGAGATCAGGGGTACAAACCTACGAGCAGTACTTC
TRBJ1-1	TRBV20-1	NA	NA	CSATQRTRPVNEAFF	TGCAGTGCTACCCAACGGACCAGGCCCGTTAATGAAGCTTTCTTT
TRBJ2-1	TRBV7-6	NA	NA	CASSSPPAAYNNEQFF	TGTGCCAGCAGCTCTCCACCTGCGGCCTACAACAATGAGCAGTTCTTC
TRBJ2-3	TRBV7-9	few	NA	CASSLARRALIPDTQYF	TGTGCCAGCAGCTTAGCGCGGCGGGCGCTAATACCAGATACGCAGTATTTT
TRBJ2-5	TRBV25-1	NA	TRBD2	CASSARGGSFYGQYF	TGTGCCAGCAGTGCTCGGGGGGGGAGCTTCTACGGGCAGTACTTC
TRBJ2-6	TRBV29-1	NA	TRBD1	CSVWLVPRDRTSGANVLTF	TGCAGCGTTTGGCTGGTACCCCGGGACAGAACCTCTGGGGCCAACGTCCTGACTTTC
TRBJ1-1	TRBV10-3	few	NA	CAISESAGLNTEAFF	TGTGCCATCAGTGAGTCGGCAGGGCTTAACACTGAAGCTTTCTTT
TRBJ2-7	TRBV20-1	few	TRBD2	CSARFIAGGPREQYF	TGCAGTGCTAGATTTATAGCGGGAGGGCCTCGGGAGCAGTACTTC
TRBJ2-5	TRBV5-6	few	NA	CASSQSLVQETQYF	TGTGCCAGCAGTCAGAGTCTAGTCCAAGAGACCCAGTACTTC
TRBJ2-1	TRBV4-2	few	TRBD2	CASSQDPSGTSYNEQFF	TGTGCCAGCAGCCAAGACCCTAGCGGGACCTCCTACAATGAGCAGTTCTTC
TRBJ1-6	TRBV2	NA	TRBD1	CASSRSLDRLAHF	TGTGCCAGCAGCCGAAGCCTGGACAGGCTGGCCCACTTT
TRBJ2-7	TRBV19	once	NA	CASSPTLRGSYEQYF	TGTGCCAGTAGTCCCACCCTAAGAGGATCCTACGAGCAGTACTTC
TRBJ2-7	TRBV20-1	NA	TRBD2	CSARDPLAGGQGEQYF	TGCAGTGCTAGAGATCCGCTAGCGGGAGGGCAGGGCGAGCAGTACTTC
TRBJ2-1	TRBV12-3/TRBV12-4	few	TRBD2	CASSHSGGSYNEQFF	TGTGCCAGCAGCCATAGCGGGGGCTCCTACAATGAGCAGTTCTTC
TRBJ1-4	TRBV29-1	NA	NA	CSVGGRGNEKLFF	TGCAGCGTTGGAGGCAGGGGTAATGAAAAACTGTTTTTT
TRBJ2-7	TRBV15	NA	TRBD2	CATSRGTSGPFSYNEQYF	TGTGCCACCAGCAGAGGGACTAGCGGACCTTTCTCCTACAATGAGCAGTACTTC
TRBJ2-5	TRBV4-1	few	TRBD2	CASSQDPGGTLGETQYF	TGCGCCAGCAGCCAAGATCCGGGGGGGACGTTGGGAGAGACCCAGTACTTC
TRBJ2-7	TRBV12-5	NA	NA	CASGFWGNEQYF	TGTGCTAGTGGTTTCTGGGGGAACGAGCAGTACTTC
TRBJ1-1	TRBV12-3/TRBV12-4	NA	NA	CASRGMETENTEAFF	TGTGCCAGCAGGGGGATGGAGACGGAGAACACTGAAGCTTTCTTT
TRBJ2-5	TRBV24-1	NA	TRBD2	CASLAGVVTQYF	TGTGCCAGTCTAGCGGGAGTCGTGACCCAGTACTTC
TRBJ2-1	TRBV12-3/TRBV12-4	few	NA	CASSRLPPGIDSYNEQFF	TGTGCCAGCAGCCGGCTCCCCCCCGGGATAGACTCCTACAATGAGCAGTTCTTC
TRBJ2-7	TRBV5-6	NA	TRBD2	CASSLGTSFYEQYF	TGTGCCAGCAGCTTGGGGACTAGCTTCTACGAGCAGTACTTC